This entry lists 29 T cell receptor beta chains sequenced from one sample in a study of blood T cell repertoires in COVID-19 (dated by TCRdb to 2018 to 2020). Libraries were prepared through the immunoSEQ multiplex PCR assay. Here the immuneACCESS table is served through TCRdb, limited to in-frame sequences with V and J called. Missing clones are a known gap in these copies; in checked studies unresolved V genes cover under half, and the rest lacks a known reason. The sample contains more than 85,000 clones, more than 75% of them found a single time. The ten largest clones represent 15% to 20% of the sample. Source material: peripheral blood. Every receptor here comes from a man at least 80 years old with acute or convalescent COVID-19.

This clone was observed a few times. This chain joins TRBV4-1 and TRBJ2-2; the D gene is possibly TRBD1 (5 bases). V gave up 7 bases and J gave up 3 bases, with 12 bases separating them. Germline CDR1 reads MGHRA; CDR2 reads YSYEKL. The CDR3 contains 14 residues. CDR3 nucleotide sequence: TGCGCCAGCATTAGACAGTACTACACCGGGGAGCTGTTTTTT. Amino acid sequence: CASIRQYYTGELFF.

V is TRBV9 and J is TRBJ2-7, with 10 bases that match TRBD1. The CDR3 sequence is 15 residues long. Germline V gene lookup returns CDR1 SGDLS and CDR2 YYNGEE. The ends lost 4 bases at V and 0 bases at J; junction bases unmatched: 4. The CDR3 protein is CASSIGTGASYEQYF. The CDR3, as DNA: TGTGCCAGCAGCATCGGGACAGGGGCCTCCTACGAGCAGTACTTC.

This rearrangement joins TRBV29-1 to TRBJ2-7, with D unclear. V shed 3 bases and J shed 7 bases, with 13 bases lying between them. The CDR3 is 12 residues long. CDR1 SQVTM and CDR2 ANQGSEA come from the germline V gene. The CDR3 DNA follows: TGCAGCGTTGAGACCGGAGCTGGGGAGCAGTACTTC. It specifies CSVETGAGEQYF.

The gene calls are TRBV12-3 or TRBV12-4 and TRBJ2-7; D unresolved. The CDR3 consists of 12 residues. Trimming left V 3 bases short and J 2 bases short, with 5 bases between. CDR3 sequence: CASSFTAYEQYF. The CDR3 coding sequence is TGTGCCAGCAGTTTTACAGCCTACGAGCAGTACTTC.

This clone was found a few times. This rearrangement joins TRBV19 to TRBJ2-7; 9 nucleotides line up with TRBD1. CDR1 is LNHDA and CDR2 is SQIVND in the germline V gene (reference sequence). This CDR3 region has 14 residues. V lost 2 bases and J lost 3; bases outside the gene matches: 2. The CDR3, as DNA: TGTGCCAGTAGTATACCGGGACAGGGCTACGAGCAGTACTTC. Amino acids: CASSIPGQGYEQYF.

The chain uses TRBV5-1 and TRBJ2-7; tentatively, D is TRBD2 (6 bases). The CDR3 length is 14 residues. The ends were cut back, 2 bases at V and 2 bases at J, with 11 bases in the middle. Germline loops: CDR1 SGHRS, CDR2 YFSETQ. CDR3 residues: CASSFLANTYEQYF. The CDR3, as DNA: TGCGCCAGCAGCTTTCTAGCGAATACCTACGAGCAGTACTTC.

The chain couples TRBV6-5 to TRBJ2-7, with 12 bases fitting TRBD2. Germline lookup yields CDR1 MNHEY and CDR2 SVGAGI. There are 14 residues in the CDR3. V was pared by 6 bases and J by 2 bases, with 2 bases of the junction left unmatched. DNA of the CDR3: TGTGCCAGCAGAAGACTAGCGGGAGCCTACGAGCAGTACTTC. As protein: CASRRLAGAYEQYF.

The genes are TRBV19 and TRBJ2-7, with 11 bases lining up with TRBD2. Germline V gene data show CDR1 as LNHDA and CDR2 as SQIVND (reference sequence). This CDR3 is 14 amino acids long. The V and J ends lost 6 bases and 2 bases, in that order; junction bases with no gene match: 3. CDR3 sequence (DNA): TGTGCCAGTAGACCGACTAGCGGGGCCTACGAGCAGTACTTC. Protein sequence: CASRPTSGAYEQYF.

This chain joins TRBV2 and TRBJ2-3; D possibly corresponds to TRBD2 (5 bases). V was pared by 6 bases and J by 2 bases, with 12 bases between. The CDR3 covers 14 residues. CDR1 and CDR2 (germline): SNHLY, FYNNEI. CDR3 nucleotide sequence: TGTGCCAGCAGGAGCGGCCTCTACACAGATACGCAGTATTTT. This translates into CASRSGLYTDTQYF.

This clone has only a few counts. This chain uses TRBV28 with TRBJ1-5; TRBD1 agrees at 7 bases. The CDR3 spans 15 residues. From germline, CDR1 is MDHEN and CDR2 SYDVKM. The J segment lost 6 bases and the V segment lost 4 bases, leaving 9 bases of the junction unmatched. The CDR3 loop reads CASSSPTGFTQPQHF. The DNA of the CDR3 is TGTGCCAGCAGTTCCCCGACAGGGTTTACTCAGCCCCAGCATTTT.

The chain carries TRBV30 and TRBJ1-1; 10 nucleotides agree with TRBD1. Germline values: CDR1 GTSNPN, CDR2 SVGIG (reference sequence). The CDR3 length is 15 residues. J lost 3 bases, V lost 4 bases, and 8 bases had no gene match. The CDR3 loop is CAWTGQGGGHTEAFF. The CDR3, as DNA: TGTGCCTGGACCGGACAGGGGGGAGGACACACTGAAGCTTTCTTT.

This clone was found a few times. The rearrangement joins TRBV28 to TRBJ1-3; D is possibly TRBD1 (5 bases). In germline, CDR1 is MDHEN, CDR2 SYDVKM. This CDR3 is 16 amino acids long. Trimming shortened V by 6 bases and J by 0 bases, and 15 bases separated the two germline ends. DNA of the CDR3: TGTGCCAGCAGGCCGACCAGGGACTTCTCTGGAAACACCATATATTTT. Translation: CASRPTRDFSGNTIYF.

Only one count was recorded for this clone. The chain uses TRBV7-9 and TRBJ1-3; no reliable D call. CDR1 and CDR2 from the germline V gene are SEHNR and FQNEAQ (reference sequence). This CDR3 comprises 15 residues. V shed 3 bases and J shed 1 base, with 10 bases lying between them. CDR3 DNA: TGTGCCAGCAGCTTGGAGAGGACTTCTGGAAACACCATATATTTT. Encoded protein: CASSLERTSGNTIYF. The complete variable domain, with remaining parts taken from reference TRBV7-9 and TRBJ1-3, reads DTGVSQNPRHKITKRGQNVTFRCDPISEHNRLYWYRQTLGQGPEFLTYFQNEAQLEKSRLLSDRFSAERPKGSFSTLEIQRTEQGDSAMYLCASSLERTSGNTIYFGEGSWLTVV.

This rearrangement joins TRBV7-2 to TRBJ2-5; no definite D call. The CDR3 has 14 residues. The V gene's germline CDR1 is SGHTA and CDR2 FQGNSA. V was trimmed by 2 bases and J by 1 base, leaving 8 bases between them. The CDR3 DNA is TGTGCCAGCAGCTTATCCGGGTTCCAAGAGACCCAGTACTTC. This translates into CASSLSGFQETQYF.

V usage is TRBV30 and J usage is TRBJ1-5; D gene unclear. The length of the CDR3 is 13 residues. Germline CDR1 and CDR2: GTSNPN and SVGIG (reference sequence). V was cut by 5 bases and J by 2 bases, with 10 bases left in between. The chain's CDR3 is CAWARDGNQPQHF. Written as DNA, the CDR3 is TGTGCCTGGGCCCGGGATGGCAATCAGCCCCAGCATTTT.

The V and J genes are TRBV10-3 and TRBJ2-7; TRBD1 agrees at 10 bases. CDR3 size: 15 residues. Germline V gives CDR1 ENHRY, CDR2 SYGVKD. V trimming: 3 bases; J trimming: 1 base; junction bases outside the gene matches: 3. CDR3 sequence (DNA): TGTGCCATCAGTGACTGGACAGGGGGGTCCTACGAGCAGTACTTC. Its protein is CAISDWTGGSYEQYF.

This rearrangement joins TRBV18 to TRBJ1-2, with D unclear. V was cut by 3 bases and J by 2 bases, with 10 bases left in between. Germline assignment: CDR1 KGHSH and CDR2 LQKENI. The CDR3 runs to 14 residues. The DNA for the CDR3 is TGTGCCAGCTCACCGACCGAACAGAACTATGGCTACACCTTC. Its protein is CASSPTEQNYGYTF.

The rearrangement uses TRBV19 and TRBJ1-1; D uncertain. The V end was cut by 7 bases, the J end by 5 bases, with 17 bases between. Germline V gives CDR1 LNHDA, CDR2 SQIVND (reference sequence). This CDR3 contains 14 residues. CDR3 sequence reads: CASTLLKGGTEAFF. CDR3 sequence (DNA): TGTGCCAGTACTCTCCTCAAGGGAGGGACTGAAGCTTTCTTT.

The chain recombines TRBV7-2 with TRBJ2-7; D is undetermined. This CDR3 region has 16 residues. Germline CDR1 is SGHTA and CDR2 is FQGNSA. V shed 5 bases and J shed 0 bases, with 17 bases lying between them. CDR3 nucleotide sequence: TGTGCCAGCAGCAGACGCGGAGCGAGGAGCTCCTACGAGCAGTACTTC. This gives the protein CASSRRGARSSYEQYF.

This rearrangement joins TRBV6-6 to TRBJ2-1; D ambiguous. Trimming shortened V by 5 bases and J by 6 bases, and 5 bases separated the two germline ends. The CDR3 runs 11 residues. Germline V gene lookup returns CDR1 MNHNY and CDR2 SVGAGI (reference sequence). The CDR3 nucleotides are TGTGCCAGCAGTGCGCGCAATGAGCAGTTCTTC. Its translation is CASSARNEQFF.

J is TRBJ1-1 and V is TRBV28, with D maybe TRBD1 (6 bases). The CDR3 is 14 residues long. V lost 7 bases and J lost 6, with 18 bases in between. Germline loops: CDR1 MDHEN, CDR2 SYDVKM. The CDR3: CASTQAGGGAEAFF. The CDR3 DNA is TGTGCCAGCACCCAGGCGGGGGGCGGCGCTGAAGCTTTCTTT.

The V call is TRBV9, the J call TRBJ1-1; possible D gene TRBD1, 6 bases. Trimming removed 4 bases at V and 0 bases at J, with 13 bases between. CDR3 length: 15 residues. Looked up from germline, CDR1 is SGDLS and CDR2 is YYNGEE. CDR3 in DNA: TGTGCCAGCAGCCTTACAGGGCTAATGAACACTGAAGCTTTCTTT. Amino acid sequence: CASSLTGLMNTEAFF.

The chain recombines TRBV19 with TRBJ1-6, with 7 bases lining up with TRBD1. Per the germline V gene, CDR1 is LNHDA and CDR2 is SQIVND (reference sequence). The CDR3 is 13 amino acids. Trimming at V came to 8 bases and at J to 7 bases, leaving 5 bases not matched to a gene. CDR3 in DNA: TGTGCCAGTGATCGCAGGGGGAATTCACCCCTCCACTTT. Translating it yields CASDRRGNSPLHF.

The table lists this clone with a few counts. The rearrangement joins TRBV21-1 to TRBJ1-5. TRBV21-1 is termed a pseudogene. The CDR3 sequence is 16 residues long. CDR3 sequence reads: CEFRGTEGASNQPQHF. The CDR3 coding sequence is TGTGAGTTCCGGGGCACGGAGGGAGCCAGCAATCAGCCCCAGCATTTT.

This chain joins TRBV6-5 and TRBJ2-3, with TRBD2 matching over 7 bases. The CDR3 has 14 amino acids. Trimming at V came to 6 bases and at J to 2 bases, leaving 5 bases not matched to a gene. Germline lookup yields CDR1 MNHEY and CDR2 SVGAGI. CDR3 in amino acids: CASRAGAYTDTQYF. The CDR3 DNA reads TGTGCCAGCAGGGCGGGAGCATACACAGATACGCAGTATTTT.

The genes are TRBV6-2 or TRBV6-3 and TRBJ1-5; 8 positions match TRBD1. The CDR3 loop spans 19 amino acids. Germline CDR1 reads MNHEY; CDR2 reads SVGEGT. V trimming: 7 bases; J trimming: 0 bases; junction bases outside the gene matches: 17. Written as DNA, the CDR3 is TGTGCCAGCACCTACTCCCCCGGGACAGGCCTAAATAGCAATCAGCCCCAGCATTTT. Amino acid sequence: CASTYSPGTGLNSNQPQHF.

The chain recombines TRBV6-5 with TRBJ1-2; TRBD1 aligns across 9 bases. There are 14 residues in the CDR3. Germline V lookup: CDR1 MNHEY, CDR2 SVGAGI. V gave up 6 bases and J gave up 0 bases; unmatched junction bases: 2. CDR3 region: CASRDRGANYGYTF. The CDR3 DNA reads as TGTGCCAGCAGGGACAGGGGAGCTAACTATGGCTACACCTTC.

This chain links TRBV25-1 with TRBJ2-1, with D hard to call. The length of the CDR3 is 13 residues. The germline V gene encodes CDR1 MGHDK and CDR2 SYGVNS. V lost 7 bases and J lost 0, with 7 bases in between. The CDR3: CASTSNSYNEQFF. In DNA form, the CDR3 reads TGTGCCAGCACATCTAACTCCTACAATGAGCAGTTCTTC.

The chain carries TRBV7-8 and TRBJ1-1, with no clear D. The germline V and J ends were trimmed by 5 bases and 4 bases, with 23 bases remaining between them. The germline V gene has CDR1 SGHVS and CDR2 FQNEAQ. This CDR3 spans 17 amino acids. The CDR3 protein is CASSQVRGSKRSTEAFF. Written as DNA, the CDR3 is TGTGCCAGCAGCCAAGTAAGAGGGTCCAAAAGGAGCACTGAAGCTTTCTTT. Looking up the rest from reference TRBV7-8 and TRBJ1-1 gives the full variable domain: GAGVSQSPRYKVAKRGQDVALRCDPISGHVSLFWYQQALGQGPEFLTYFQNEAQLDKSGLPSDRFFAERPEGSVSTLKIQRTQQEDSAVYLCASSQVRGSKRSTEAFFGQGTRLTVV.